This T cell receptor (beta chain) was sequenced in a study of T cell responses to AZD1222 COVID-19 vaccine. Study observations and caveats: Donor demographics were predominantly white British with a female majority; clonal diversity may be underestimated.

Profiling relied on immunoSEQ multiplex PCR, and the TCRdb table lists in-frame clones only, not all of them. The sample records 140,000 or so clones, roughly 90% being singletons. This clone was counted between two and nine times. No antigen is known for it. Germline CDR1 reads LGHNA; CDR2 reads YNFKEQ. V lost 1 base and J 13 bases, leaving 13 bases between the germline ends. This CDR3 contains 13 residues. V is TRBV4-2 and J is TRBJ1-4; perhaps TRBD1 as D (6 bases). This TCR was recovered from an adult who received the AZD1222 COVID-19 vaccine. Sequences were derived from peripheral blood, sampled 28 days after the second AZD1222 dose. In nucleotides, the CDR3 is TGTGCCAGCAGCCAAGCGGACAGACCGACACTGTTTTTT. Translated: CASSQADRPTLFF.